The 7 T cell receptor beta chains below come from one sample, sequenced in a study of blood T cell repertoires in COVID-19 (dated by TCRdb to 2020 to 2022). The library was prepared using the immunoSEQ multiplex PCR assay. This is the immuneACCESS table as TCRdb keeps it, with only in-frame sequences that have V and J called. A part of the clones is gone; compared with another copy, unresolved V genes explain less than half, and the rest is unexplained. The sample data list some 81,000 clones, and roughly 96% of these were observed just once. About 4.1% of the sample comes from the top ten. The sequenced material came from peripheral blood. These receptors all stem from a human donor with active COVID-19. The donor label of this sample is uncertain.

The chain links TRBV28 to TRBJ2-3; D possibly corresponds to TRBD1 (5 bases). Germline loops: CDR1 MDHEN, CDR2 SYDVKM. The CDR3 contains 13 residues. V lost 1 base to trimming and J lost 9 bases, with 11 bases between them. CDR3 in DNA: TGTGCCAGCAGTTTATCCCGAAGGGGCACGCAGTATTTT. This translates into CASSLSRRGTQYF.

This clone has a handful of counts. J is TRBJ2-4 and V is TRBV7-2, with 11 bases matching TRBD2. Germline V lookup: CDR1 SGHTA, CDR2 FQGNSA. Trimming cost V 2 bases and J 1 base; bases outside gene matches: 10. The CDR3 has 19 residues. The CDR3 loop reads CASSLLAGPSGRAKNIQYF. CDR3 nucleotide sequence: TGTGCCAGCAGCTTATTGGCAGGGCCTAGCGGGAGGGCCAAAAACATTCAGTACTTC.

This clone has just one count. The chain is built from TRBV28 and TRBJ1-6; D is possibly TRBD1 (5 bases). The CDR3 totals 16 residues. Germline lookup yields CDR1 MDHEN and CDR2 SYDVKM. Trimming pared 2 bases from V and 8 bases from J, leaving 16 bases between. The CDR3 DNA is TGTGCCAGCAGTTTAGCTGGACAACTAAGGCATTCACCCCTCCACTTT. Amino acid sequence: CASSLAGQLRHSPLHF.

In this sample, this clone turned up a few times. The J gene is TRBJ1-6, the V gene TRBV4-3; 7 nucleotides match TRBD1. The CDR3 runs to 15 residues. Losses at the gene ends were 0 bases for V and 13 bases for J; bases not matched to a gene: 9. The V gene's germline CDR1 is LGHNA and CDR2 YSLEER. CDR3 in DNA: TGCGCCAGCAGCCAAGAGGACAGGTCCCCCTTGCCCCTCCACTTT. Translating gives CASSQEDRSPLPLHF.

This chain connects TRBV19 to TRBJ2-2; D is ambiguous. The CDR3 sequence is 12 residues long. Looked up from germline, CDR1 is LNHDA and CDR2 is SQIVND (reference sequence). Trimming took 3 bases from V and 6 from J, leaving 5 bases between them. CDR3 nucleotide sequence: TGTGCCAGTAGTATCTTCTCCGGGGAGCTGTTTTTT. This encodes CASSIFSGELFF.

The chain carries TRBV7-2 and TRBJ2-1; 10 bases match TRBD2. The CDR3 is 15 residues long. The germline V gene has CDR1 SGHTA and CDR2 FQGNSA. Trimming removed 5 bases from V and 2 bases from J; junction bases left unmatched: 3. CDR3 loop: CASSVSGGTYNEQFF. CDR3 DNA sequence: TGTGCCAGCAGCGTTAGCGGGGGGACCTACAATGAGCAGTTCTTC.

The chain combines TRBV3-1 (or the pseudogene TRBV3-2) with TRBJ2-7, with D hard to call. Per the germline V gene, CDR1 is LGHDT and CDR2 is YNNKEL (reference sequence). The CDR3 sequence is 12 residues long. V shed 2 bases and J shed 4 bases, with 6 bases lying between them. The CDR3 sequence: CASSQTFYEQYF. The CDR3 nucleotides read TGTGCCAGCAGCCAAACTTTTTACGAGCAGTACTTC.